The 12 T cell receptor beta chains given below trace back to one sample, sequenced in a study of blood T cell repertoires in COVID-19. TCRdb's copy holds only in-frame clones and misses some; the assay was immunoSEQ multiplex PCR. This sample has 70,000 to 95,000 clones, with approximately 86% found just once. The sequenced sample was peripheral blood. These receptors all stem from a woman aged 70-85 years with active or convalescent COVID-19.

The rearrangement joins TRBV24-1 to TRBJ2-7, with 8 nucleotides matching TRBD1. Germline-derived CDR1 and CDR2 are KGHDR and SFDVKD. The CDR3 totals 15 residues. V lost 4 bases, J lost 1 base, and 5 bases stayed unmatched. CDR3 amino acids: CATSEGDRSSYEQYF. The CDR3 nucleotides read TGTGCCACCAGTGAAGGGGACAGGAGTTCCTACGAGCAGTACTTC.

This sequence joins TRBV5-6 and TRBJ2-7; D is undetermined. The V end lost 0 bases, the J end lost 3 bases, and 10 bases lay between the germline ends. The germline V gene encodes CDR1 SGHDT and CDR2 YYEEEE. This CDR3 comprises 14 residues. DNA of the CDR3: TGTGCCAGCAGCTTGGGTTCCGGCGGCTACGAGCAGTACTTC. Residues: CASSLGSGGYEQYF.

V usage is TRBV28 and J usage is TRBJ2-3; D might be TRBD2 (6 bases). Per the germline V gene, CDR1 is MDHEN and CDR2 is SYDVKM. The V end was cut by 5 bases, the J end by 0 bases, with 12 bases between. The CDR3 sequence is 15 residues long. The CDR3, as DNA: TGTGCCAGCAGTCCACCCGGGACTAGCACAGATACGCAGTATTTT. It is translated as CASSPPGTSTDTQYF.

The V gene is TRBV4-3, the J gene TRBJ2-3; no definite D call. Germline CDR1 is LGHNA and CDR2 is YSLEER. The germline V and J ends were trimmed by 4 bases and 1 base, with 9 bases remaining between them. The CDR3 totals 14 residues. CDR3 coding DNA: TGCGCCAGCAGCCGCCCTGAGGGCACAGATACGCAGTATTTT. Amino acid sequence: CASSRPEGTDTQYF.

This clone was counted once. The V gene is TRBV7-9, the J gene TRBJ2-5, with D unclear. With 5 bases removed from V and 5 bases from J, the gap between germline ends came to 12 bases. There are 13 residues in the CDR3. Germline CDR1 SEHNR, CDR2 FQNEAQ (reference sequence). The CDR3 loop is CASSPAVGETQYF. DNA of the CDR3: TGTGCCAGCAGCCCCGCCGTCGGGGAGACCCAGTACTTC.

The chain is built from TRBV5-6 and TRBJ1-3, with D perhaps TRBD1 (5 bases). Germline CDR1 and CDR2: SGHDT and YYEEEE. The CDR3 is made up of 15 amino acids. Deletions cut 5 bases from V and 2 bases from J, with 14 bases between. The chain's CDR3 is CASRAQGGTGNTIYF. In nucleotides, the CDR3 is TGTGCCAGCAGGGCCCAGGGAGGGACTGGAAACACCATATATTTT. The entire variable domain, with the rest obtained from reference TRBV5-6 and TRBJ1-3, is as follows: DAGVTQSPTHLIKTRGQQVTLRCSPKSGHDTVSWYQQALGQGPQFIFQYYEEEERQRGNFPDRFSGHQFPNYSSELNVNALLLGDSALYLCASRAQGGTGNTIYFGEGSWLTVV.

This chain joins TRBV19 and TRBJ1-2, with 9 bases lining up with TRBD1. Germline CDR1 and CDR2: LNHDA and SQIVND (reference sequence). V lost 7 bases, J lost 4 bases, and 4 bases stayed unmatched. The CDR3 extends over 13 amino acids. The CDR3 coding sequence is TGTGCCAGTAAACCGGACAGGGGCTATGGCTACACCTTC. Its protein product is CASKPDRGYGYTF.

The rearrangement uses TRBV12-5 and TRBJ1-2; 8 nucleotides match TRBD1. The CDR3 covers 14 residues. Germline V lookup: CDR1 LGHNT, CDR2 FRNRAP. Trimming cost V 3 bases and J 5 bases; bases outside gene matches: 5. CDR3 protein: CASGFNNRGYGYTF. CDR3 coding DNA: TGTGCTAGTGGTTTCAACAACAGGGGGTATGGCTACACCTTC.

The V call is TRBV20-1, the J call TRBJ2-3, with a possible D match to TRBD2 (7 bases). Germline CDR1 DFQATT, CDR2 SNEGSKA (reference sequence). Between the trimmed V and J ends, which lost 6 bases and 3 bases, there was a span of 19 bases. This CDR3 contains 15 residues. CDR3 amino acids: CSASDGGAVTDTQYF. The CDR3 DNA sequence: TGCAGTGCAAGTGATGGGGGGGCCGTAACAGATACGCAGTATTTT.

CDR3 in DNA: TGTGCCAGCAGCTTAGCCGCATTGGCACGAGAAGCTTTCTTT. This encodes CASSLAALAREAFF. This chain links TRBV7-2 with TRBJ1-1, with D unclear. Trimming took 0 bases from V and 8 from J, leaving 13 bases between them. Germline V CDR1 and CDR2: SGHTA, FQGNSA. The CDR3 loop spans 14 amino acids.

This clone was observed a handful of times. The chain carries TRBV14 and TRBJ1-2; possible D gene TRBD1, 5 bases. From germline, CDR1 is SGHDN and CDR2 FVKESK. With 0 bases removed from V and 3 bases from J, the gap between germline ends came to 11 bases. CDR3 length: 15 amino acids. The CDR3 region is CASSQDTAGYYGYTF. Here the CDR3 DNA reads TGTGCCAGCAGCCAAGATACGGCAGGGTACTATGGCTACACCTTC.

The genes are TRBV2 and TRBJ2-7, with 8 nucleotides matching TRBD2. This CDR3 is built from 15 residues. V shed 3 bases, J shed 7 bases, and the junction held 11 bases outside the gene matches. Germline V lookup: CDR1 SNHLY, CDR2 FYNNEI. The CDR3 here is CASSDSGGPGREQYF. DNA of the CDR3: TGTGCCAGCAGTGACAGCGGGGGCCCGGGCCGGGAGCAGTACTTC.